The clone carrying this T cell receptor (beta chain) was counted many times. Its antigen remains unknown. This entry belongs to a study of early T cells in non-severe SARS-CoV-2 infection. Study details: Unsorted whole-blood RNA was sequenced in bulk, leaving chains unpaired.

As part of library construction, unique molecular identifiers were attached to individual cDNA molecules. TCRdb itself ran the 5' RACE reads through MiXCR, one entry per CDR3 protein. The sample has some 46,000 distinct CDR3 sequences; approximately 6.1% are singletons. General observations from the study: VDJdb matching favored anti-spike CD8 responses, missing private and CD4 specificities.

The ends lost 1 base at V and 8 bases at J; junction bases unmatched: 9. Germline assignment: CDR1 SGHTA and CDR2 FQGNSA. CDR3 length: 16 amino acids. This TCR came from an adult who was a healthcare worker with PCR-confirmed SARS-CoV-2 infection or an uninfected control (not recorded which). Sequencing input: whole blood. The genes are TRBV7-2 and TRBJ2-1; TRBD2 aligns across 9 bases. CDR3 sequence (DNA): TGTGCCAGCAGCTTAGTGGCTAGGGGACTAGCCTATGAGCAGTTCTTC. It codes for CASSLVARGLAYEQFF.